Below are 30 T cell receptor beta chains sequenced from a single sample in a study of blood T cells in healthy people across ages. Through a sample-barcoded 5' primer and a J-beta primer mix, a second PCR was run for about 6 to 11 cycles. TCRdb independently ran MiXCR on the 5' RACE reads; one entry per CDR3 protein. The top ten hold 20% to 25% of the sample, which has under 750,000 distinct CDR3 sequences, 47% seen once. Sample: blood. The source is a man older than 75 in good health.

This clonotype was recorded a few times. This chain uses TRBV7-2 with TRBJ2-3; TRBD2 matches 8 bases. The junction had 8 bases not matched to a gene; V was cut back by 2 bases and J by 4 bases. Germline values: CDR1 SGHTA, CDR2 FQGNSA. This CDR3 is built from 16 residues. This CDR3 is CASSLLGREVADTQYF. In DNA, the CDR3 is TGTGCCAGCAGCTTATTAGGGCGGGAGGTCGCAGATACGCAGTATTTT. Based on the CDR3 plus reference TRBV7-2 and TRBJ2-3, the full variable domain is GAGVSQSPSNKVTEKGKDVELRCDPISGHTALYWYRQSLGQGLEFLIYFQGNSAPDKSGLPSDRFSAERTGGSVSTLTIQRTQQEDSAVYLCASSLLGREVADTQYFGPGTRLTVL.

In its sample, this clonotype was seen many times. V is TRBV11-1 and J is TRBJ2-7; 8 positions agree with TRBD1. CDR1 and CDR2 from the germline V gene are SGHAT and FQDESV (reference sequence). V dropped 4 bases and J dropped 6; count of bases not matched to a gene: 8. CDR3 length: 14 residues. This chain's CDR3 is CASSSGGNSREQYF. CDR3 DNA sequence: TGTGCCAGCAGCTCAGGGGGCAACAGTCGCGAGCAGTACTTC.

The CDR3 bases are TGTGCCAGCAGGAGAGGAGGGATTAATTCACCCCTCCACTTT. This encodes CASRRGGINSPLHF. The chain is built from TRBV12-3 or TRBV12-4 and TRBJ1-6, with no clear D. Trimming took 6 bases from V and 6 from J, leaving 12 bases between them. This CDR3 has 14 amino acids.

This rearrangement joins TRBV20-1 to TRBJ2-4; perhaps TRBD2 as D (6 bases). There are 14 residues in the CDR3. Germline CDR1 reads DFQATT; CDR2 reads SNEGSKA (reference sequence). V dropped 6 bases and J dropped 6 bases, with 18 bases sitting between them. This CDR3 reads CSALIGGPGNIQYF. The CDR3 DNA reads TGCAGTGCACTGATCGGAGGGCCGGGAAACATTCAGTACTTC.

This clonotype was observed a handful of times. CDR3 DNA sequence: TGTGCCACCAGCAGAGATGCGGGGTCCTATGGCTACACCTTC. Translating it yields CATSRDAGSYGYTF. The V call is TRBV15, the J call TRBJ1-2; D is unclear. From germline, CDR1 is LNHNV and CDR2 YYDKDF (reference sequence). The V end lost 0 bases, the J end lost 4 bases, and 9 bases lay between the germline ends. CDR3 size: 14 residues.

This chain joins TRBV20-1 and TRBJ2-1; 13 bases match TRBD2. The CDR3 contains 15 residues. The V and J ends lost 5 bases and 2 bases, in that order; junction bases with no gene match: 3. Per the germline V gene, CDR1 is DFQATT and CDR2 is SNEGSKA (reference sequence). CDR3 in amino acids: CSAGGTSGTYNEQFF. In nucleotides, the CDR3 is TGCAGTGCTGGAGGGACTAGCGGGACCTACAATGAGCAGTTCTTC.

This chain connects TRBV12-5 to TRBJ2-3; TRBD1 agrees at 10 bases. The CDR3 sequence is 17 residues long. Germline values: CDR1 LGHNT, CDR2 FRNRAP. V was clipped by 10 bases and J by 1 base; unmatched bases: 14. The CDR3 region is CAKLFPGQGFGTDTQYF. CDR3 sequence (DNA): TGTGCTAAACTTTTCCCGGGACAGGGGTTCGGCACAGATACGCAGTATTTT.

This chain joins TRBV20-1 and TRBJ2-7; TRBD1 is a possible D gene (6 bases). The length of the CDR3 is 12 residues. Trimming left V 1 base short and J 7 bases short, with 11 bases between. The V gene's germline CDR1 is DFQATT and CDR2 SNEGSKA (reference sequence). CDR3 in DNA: TGCAGTGCTAGAGGGACAGCGAATGAGCAGTACTTC. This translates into CSARGTANEQYF.

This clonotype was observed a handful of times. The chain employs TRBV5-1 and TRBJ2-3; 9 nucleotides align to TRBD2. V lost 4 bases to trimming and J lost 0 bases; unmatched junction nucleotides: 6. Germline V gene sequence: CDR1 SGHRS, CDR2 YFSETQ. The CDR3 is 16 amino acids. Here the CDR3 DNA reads TGCGCCAGCAGCCCCCTGACTAGCGGAAGCACAGATACGCAGTATTTT. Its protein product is CASSPLTSGSTDTQYF.

CDR3 loop: CASSLGGGEGEKLFF. The CDR3 DNA reads TGTGCCAGCAGCTTAGGGGGGGGAGAGGGGGAAAAACTGTTTTTT. V gene TRBV7-2 combines with J gene TRBJ1-4; possible D gene TRBD1, 5 bases. The V and J ends lost 1 base and 8 bases respectively, with 14 bases between them. The CDR3 runs to 15 residues. The V gene's germline CDR1 is SGHTA and CDR2 FQGNSA. Using reference TRBV7-2 and TRBJ1-4 for the parts outside the CDR3, the full variable domain is GAGVSQSPSNKVTEKGKDVELRCDPISGHTALYWYRQSLGQGLEFLIYFQGNSAPDKSGLPSDRFSAERTGGSVSTLTIQRTQQEDSAVYLCASSLGGGEGEKLFFGSGTQLSVL.

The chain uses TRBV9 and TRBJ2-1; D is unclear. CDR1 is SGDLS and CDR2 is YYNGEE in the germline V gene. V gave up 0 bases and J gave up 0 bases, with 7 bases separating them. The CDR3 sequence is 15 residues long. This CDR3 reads CASSVGQHSYNEQFF. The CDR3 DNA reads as TGTGCCAGCAGCGTAGGCCAGCACTCCTACAATGAGCAGTTCTTC. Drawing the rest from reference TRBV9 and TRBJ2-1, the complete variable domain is DSGVTQTPKHLITATGQRVTLRCSPRSGDLSVYWYQQSLDQGLQFLIQYYNGEERAKGNILERFSAQQFPDLHSELNLSSLELGDSALYFCASSVGQHSYNEQFFGPGTRLTVL.

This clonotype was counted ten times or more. This CDR3 is CASSSRDRGNEQYF. The CDR3 bases are TGTGCCAGCAGCTCCCGGGACAGGGGCAACGAGCAGTACTTC. The chain uses TRBV7-9 and TRBJ2-7; TRBD1 matches 10 bases. The CDR3 contains 14 residues. Trimming removed 4 bases from V and 5 bases from J; junction bases left unmatched: 5. Germline V gene lookup returns CDR1 SEHNR and CDR2 FQNEAQ (reference sequence).

The CDR3 DNA is TGCAGTGCTAGAGACCCGGACTCCCCAAGGTATTACAATGAGCAGTTCTTC. It specifies CSARDPDSPRYYNEQFF. This chain joins TRBV20-1 and TRBJ2-1, with a weak D call TRBD2 (5 bases). The germline CDR1 and CDR2 sequences are DFQATT and SNEGSKA (reference sequence). CDR3 length equals 17 residues. V lost 0 bases, J lost 4 bases, and 19 bases lay in between.

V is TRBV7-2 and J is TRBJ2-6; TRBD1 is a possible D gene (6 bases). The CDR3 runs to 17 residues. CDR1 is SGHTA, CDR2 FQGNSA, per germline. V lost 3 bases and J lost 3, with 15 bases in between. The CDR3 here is CASSFQARGGGANVLTF. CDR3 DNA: TGTGCCAGCAGCTTCCAGGCCAGGGGCGGTGGGGCCAACGTCCTGACTTTC.

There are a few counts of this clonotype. Written as DNA, the CDR3 is TGCAGCGTTACGACCTCTGGGGCCAACGTCCTGACTTTC. Its translation: CSVTTSGANVLTF. The chain couples TRBV29-1 to TRBJ2-6; no reliable D call. The V end lost 5 bases, the J end lost 0 bases, and 5 bases lay between the germline ends. CDR1 and CDR2 (germline): SQVTM, ANQGSEA. This CDR3 contains 13 residues.

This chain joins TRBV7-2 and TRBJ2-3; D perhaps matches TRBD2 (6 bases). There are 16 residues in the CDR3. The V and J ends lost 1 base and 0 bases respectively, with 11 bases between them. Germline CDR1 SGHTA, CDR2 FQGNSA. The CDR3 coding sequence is TGTGCCAGCAGCTTAGTTGGAGGGGTCAGCACAGATACGCAGTATTTT. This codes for CASSLVGGVSTDTQYF.

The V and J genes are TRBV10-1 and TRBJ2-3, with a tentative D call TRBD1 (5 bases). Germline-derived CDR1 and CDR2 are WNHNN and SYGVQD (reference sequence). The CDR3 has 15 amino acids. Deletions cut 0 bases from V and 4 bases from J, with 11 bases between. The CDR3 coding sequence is TGCGCCAGCAGTGAGTCCTGGGGCAGGGCAGATACGCAGTATTTT. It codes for CASSESWGRADTQYF.

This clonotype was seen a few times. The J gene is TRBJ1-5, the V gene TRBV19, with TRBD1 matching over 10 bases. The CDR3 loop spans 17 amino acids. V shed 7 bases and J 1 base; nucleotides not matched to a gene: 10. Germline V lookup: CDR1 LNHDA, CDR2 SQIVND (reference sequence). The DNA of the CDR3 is TGTGCCAGTAACCTACCGGGACAGGGGTTGAGCAATCAGCCCCAGCATTTT. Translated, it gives CASNLPGQGLSNQPQHF.

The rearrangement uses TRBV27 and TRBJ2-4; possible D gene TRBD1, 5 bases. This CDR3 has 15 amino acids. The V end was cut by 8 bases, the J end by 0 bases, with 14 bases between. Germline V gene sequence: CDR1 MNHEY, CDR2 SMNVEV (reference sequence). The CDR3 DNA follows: TGTGCCAGCGCTACAGGCCGTCCAGCCAAAAACATTCAGTACTTC. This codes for CASATGRPAKNIQYF.

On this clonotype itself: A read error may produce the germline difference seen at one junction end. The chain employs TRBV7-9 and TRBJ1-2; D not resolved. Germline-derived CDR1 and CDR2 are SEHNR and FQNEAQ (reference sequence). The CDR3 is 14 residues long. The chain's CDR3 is CASSLDRTGYGHTF. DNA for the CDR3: TGTGCCAGCAGCTTAGATAGGACGGGGTATGGCCACACCTTC.

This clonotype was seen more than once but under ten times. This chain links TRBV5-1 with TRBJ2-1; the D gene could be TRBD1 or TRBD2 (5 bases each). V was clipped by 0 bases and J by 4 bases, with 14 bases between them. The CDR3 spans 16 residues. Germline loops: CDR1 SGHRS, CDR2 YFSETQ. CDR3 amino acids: CASSLDGTAVYNEQFF. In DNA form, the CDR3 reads TGCGCCAGCAGCTTGGATGGGACCGCGGTGTACAATGAGCAGTTCTTC.

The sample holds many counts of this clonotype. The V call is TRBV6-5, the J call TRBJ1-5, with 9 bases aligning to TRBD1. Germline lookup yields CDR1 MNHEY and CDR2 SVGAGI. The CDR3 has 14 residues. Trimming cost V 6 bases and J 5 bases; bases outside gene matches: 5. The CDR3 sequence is CASRQGTGHQPQHF. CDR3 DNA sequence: TGTGCCAGCAGGCAAGGGACAGGGCATCAGCCCCAGCATTTT.

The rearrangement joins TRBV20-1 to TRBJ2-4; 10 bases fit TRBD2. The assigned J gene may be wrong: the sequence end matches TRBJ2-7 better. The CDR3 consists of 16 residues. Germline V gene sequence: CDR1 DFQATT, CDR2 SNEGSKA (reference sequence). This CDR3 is CSARPYSGGPSYEQYF. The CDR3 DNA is TGCAGTGCTAGACCCTATAGCGGGGGGCCATCCTACGAGCAGTACTTC.

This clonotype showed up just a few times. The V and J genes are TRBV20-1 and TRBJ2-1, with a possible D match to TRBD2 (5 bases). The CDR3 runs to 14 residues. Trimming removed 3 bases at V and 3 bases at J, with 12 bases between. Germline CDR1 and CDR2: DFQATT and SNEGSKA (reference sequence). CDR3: CSASSSRRYNEQFF. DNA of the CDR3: TGCAGTGCTAGCTCTAGCCGTCGCTACAATGAGCAGTTCTTC.

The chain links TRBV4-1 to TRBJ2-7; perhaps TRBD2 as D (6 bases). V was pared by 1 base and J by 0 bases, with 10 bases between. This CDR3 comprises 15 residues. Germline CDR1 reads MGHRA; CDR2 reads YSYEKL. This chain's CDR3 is CASSQGGARSYEQYF. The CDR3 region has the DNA TGCGCCAGCAGCCAAGGCGGGGCCCGCTCCTACGAGCAGTACTTC.

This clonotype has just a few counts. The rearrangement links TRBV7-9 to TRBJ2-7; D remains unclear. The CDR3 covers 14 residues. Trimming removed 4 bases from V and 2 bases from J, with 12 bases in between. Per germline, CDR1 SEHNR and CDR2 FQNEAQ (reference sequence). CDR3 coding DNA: TGTGCCAGCAGCTCCCCGACAAATACCTACGAGCAGTACTTC. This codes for CASSSPTNTYEQYF. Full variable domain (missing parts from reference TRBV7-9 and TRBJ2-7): DTGVSQNPRHKITKRGQNVTFRCDPISEHNRLYWYRQTLGQGPEFLTYFQNEAQLEKSRLLSDRFSAERPKGSFSTLEIQRTEQGDSAMYLCASSSPTNTYEQYFGPGTRLTVT.

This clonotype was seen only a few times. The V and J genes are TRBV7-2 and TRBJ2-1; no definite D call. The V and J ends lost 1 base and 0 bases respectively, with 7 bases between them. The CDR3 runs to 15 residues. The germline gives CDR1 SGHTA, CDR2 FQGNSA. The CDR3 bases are TGTGCCAGCAGCTTAGGTAGTGCCTCCTACAATGAGCAGTTCTTC. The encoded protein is CASSLGSASYNEQFF.

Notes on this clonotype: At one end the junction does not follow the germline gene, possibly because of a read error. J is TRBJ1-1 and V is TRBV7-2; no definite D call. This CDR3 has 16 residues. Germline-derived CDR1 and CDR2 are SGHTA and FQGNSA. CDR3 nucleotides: TGTGCCAGCAGCTTAGCGCTAAGTTCAGCAAACAGTGAAGCTTTCTTT. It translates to CASSLALSSANSEAFF.

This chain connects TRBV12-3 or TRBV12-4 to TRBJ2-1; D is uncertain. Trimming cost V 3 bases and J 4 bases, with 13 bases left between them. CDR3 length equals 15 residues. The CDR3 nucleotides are TGTGCCAGCAGTTTCCCCGGACGGAAATACAATGAGCAGTTCTTC. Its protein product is CASSFPGRKYNEQFF.

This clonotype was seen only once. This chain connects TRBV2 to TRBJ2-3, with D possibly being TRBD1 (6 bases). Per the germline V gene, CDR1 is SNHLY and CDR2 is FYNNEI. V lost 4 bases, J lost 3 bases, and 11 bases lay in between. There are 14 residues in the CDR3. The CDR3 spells CASSAAGATDTQYF. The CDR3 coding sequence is TGTGCCAGCAGTGCCGCAGGGGCAACAGATACGCAGTATTTT.